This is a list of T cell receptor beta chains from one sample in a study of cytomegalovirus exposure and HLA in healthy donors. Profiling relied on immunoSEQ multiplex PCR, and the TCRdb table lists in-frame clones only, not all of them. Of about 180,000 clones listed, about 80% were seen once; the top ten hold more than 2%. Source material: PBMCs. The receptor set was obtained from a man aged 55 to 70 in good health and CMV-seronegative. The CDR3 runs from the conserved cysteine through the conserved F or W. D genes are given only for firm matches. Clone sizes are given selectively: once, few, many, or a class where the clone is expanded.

CASTTGGGHYGYTF TGTGCCAGCACTACCGGGGGGGGACACTATGGCTACACCTTC NA TRBJ1-2 NA TRBV6-5
CASSDRGRYEQYF TGTGCCAGCAGTGACAGGGGCAGGTACGAGCAGTACTTC NA TRBJ2-7 TRBD1 TRBV6-5
CATRTSGSSYEQYF TGTGCCACCCGGACTAGCGGGAGTTCCTACGAGCAGTACTTC NA TRBJ2-7 TRBD2 TRBV28
CATSRLADNEQFF TGTGCCACCAGCAGACTAGCAGATAATGAGCAGTTCTTC few TRBJ2-1 NA TRBV15
CASSQDFPRNEKLFF TGCGCCAGCAGCCAAGATTTCCCACGGAATGAAAAACTGTTTTTT few TRBJ1-4 NA TRBV4-1
CAGQDRGYNEQFF TGTGCCGGACAGGACAGGGGTTACAATGAGCAGTTCTTC few TRBJ2-1 TRBD1 TRBV2
CASSLSGGRELFF TGTGCCAGCAGCTTGAGCGGGGGCCGGGAGCTGTTTTTT once TRBJ2-2 TRBD2 TRBV7-2
CASSEIRDRVTTNEKLFF TGTGCCAGCAGTGAGATCCGGGACAGGGTTACAACTAATGAAAAACTGTTTTTT once TRBJ1-4 TRBD1 TRBV25-1
CATRSGSGANVLTF TGTGCCACCCGGTCGGGGTCGGGGGCCAACGTCCTGACTTTC NA TRBJ2-6 NA TRBV6-1
CASSLGLLNQPQHF TGTGCCAGCAGTTTGGGACTGCTAAATCAGCCCCAGCATTTT few TRBJ1-5 NA TRBV28
CASSRGLAGGSYEQYF TGTGCCAGCAGCCGTGGGCTAGCGGGAGGGTCCTACGAGCAGTACTTC NA TRBJ2-7 TRBD2 TRBV9
CASSSEREGGSYEQYF TGTGCCAGCAGCTCAGAGCGGGAGGGCGGTTCCTACGAGCAGTACTTC NA TRBJ2-7 TRBD2 TRBV5-4
CASSQGGQGRSPLHF TGTGCCAGCAGCCAAGGGGGGCAGGGTAGGTCACCCCTCCACTTT NA TRBJ1-6 NA TRBV4-2
CASSQVGSTGELFF TGTGCCAGCAGCCAAGTTGGGAGCACCGGGGAGCTGTTTTTT few TRBJ2-2 NA TRBV4-2
CASSAPGTGVIVNEKLFF TGTGCCAGCAGTGCCCCCGGGACAGGGGTAATCGTTAATGAAAAACTGTTTTTT NA TRBJ1-4 TRBD1 TRBV25-1
CSVDRGVANTEAFF TGCAGCGTTGATCGTGGCGTAGCGAACACTGAAGCTTTCTTT NA TRBJ1-1 NA TRBV29-1
CATSRAGNEQFF TGTGCCACCAGCCGGGCGGGGAATGAGCAGTTCTTC NA TRBJ2-1 NA TRBV15
CAINKGTGRNTEAFF TGTGCCATCAACAAGGGGACAGGGAGGAACACTGAAGCTTTCTTT NA TRBJ1-1 TRBD1 TRBV10-3
CASSPGDTQYF TGTGCCAGCAGCCCCGGAGATACGCAGTATTTT once TRBJ2-3 NA TRBV6-5
CASSSRTGIMGYGYTF TGTGCCAGCAGTTCTCGGACAGGGATAATGGGCTATGGCTACACCTTC NA TRBJ1-2 TRBD1 TRBV28
CASSAGTASGNTIYF TGTGCCAGTAGTGCCGGGACAGCTTCTGGAAACACCATATATTTT NA TRBJ1-3 TRBD1 TRBV19
CASSFRNIQYF TGTGCCAGCAGCTTTCGGAACATTCAGTACTTC few TRBJ2-4 NA TRBV5-6
CRAGDREAFF TGCAGGGCGGGGGACCGCGAAGCTTTCTTT NA TRBJ1-1 NA TRBV20-1
CASSLGRTGGGCEQYF TGTGCCAGCAGCTTAGGCCGGACAGGGGGCGGGTGTGAGCAGTACTTC once TRBJ2-7 TRBD1 TRBV7-8
CASSLGGGGPLYEQYF TGTGCCAGCAGCTTAGGGGGAGGGGGACCGCTATACGAGCAGTACTTC few TRBJ2-7 NA TRBV7-8
CASSPTLGVLNEQFF TGTGCCAGCAGCCCCACCCTCGGAGTTCTAAATGAGCAGTTCTTC NA TRBJ2-1 NA TRBV9
CASSESQIYGYTF TGTGCCAGCAGTGAAAGTCAGATCTATGGCTACACCTTC NA TRBJ1-2 NA TRBV2
CASSYDRGAEKLFF TGTGCCAGCAGCTACGACAGGGGGGCTGAAAAACTGTTTTTT NA TRBJ1-4 TRBD1 TRBV5-4
CASSVDLAGATQETQYF TGTGCCAGCAGCGTAGACCTAGCGGGGGCGACTCAAGAGACCCAGTACTTC NA TRBJ2-5 TRBD2 TRBV9
CASSLGGSGELFF TGTGCCAGCAGCTTAGGAGGGAGTGGGGAGCTGTTTTTT once TRBJ2-2 NA TRBV9
CASSLAGSVFTYNEQFF TGCGCCAGCAGCTTGGCGGGATCAGTTTTTACCTACAATGAGCAGTTCTTC NA TRBJ2-1 NA TRBV5-1
CASLEGGLGDTEAFF TGTGCCAGTCTGGAGGGGGGGCTAGGGGACACTGAAGCTTTCTTT NA TRBJ1-1 NA TRBV2
CASRPTYEQYF TGTGCCAGCAGGCCTACCTACGAGCAGTACTTC NA TRBJ2-7 NA TRBV6-4
CASSPPKNTGELFF TGTGCCAGCAGCCCCCCCAAGAACACCGGGGAGCTGTTTTTT few TRBJ2-2 NA TRBV11-1
CASRSGLGLDTDTQYF TGTGCCAGCAGGTCGGGACTAGGACTTGACACAGATACGCAGTATTTT NA TRBJ2-3 TRBD2 TRBV11-3
CSVETGLAGGADTQYF TGCAGCGTTGAAACGGGGTTAGCGGGGGGCGCAGATACGCAGTATTTT NA TRBJ2-3 TRBD2 TRBV29-1
CATEQGTKNIQYF TGTGCCACTGAACAGGGAACCAAAAACATTCAGTACTTC NA TRBJ2-4 NA TRBV19
CASSLVGQTNTGELFF TGTGCCAGCAGCTTAGTTGGACAGACGAACACCGGGGAGCTGTTTTTT NA TRBJ2-2 NA TRBV7-8
CASSFDLGSAQFF TGCGCCAGCAGCTTCGATTTGGGGAGCGCGCAGTTCTTC few TRBJ2-1 NA TRBV5-1
CASRESDSNTGELFF TGTGCCAGCAGAGAGTCAGACTCGAACACCGGGGAGCTGTTTTTT NA TRBJ2-2 NA TRBV7-9
CSASPREGTEAFF TGCAGCGCCAGTCCCAGGGAGGGCACTGAAGCTTTCTTT NA TRBJ1-1 NA TRBV29-1
CSVLVEGARWAEAFF TGCAGCGTCCTCGTAGAGGGGGCCCGATGGGCTGAAGCTTTCTTT NA TRBJ1-1 TRBD1 TRBV29-1
CASTRGQTAGHEKLFF TGTGCCAGCACCCGGGGCCAGACAGCGGGACATGAAAAACTGTTTTTT NA TRBJ1-4 NA TRBV2
CASEPGTGVETQYF TGTGCCAGCGAACCCGGGACAGGGGTCGAGACCCAGTACTTC NA TRBJ2-5 TRBD1 TRBV18
CAIRTGGVNEQYF TGTGCCATTAGGACAGGGGGGGTTAACGAGCAGTACTTC NA TRBJ2-7 TRBD1 TRBV10-3
CASSWRGGANTGELFF TGTGCCAGCAGTTGGAGGGGGGGGGCGAACACCGGGGAGCTGTTTTTT NA TRBJ2-2 NA TRBV5-6
CASSSGLGGDNEQFF TGCGCCAGCAGCTCAGGACTAGGAGGGGACAATGAGCAGTTCTTC NA TRBJ2-1 TRBD2 TRBV5-1
CASSPGQGAKAFF TGTGCCAGCTCACCCGGACAGGGCGCAAAAGCTTTCTTT NA TRBJ1-1 TRBD1 TRBV18
CASSLAPGARTSLWGQYF TGTGCCAGCAGCTTAGCTCCAGGGGCCCGGACTAGTCTTTGGGGGCAGTACTTC NA TRBJ2-7 NA TRBV5-6
CASSFTVAGGAYNEQFF TGTGCCAGCAGCTTTACCGTAGCGGGAGGTGCCTACAATGAGCAGTTCTTC NA TRBJ2-1 TRBD2 TRBV7-9
CASSFEGQGPYGYTF TGTGCCAGCAGTTTCGAGGGACAGGGGCCCTATGGCTACACCTTC few TRBJ1-2 TRBD1 TRBV27
CASSDHVGRGDQPQNF TGTGCCAGCAGTGACCACGTGGGCAGGGGGGATCAGCCCCAGAATTTT NA TRBJ1-5 TRBD1 TRBV6-1
CASQWGTGVYEQYF TGCGCCAGCCAATGGGGGACAGGGGTCTACGAGCAGTACTTC NA TRBJ2-7 TRBD1 TRBV4-1
CASSLTGGLSDTQYF TGTGCCAGCAGCCTGACAGGGGGCCTTTCAGATACGCAGTATTTT NA TRBJ2-3 TRBD1 TRBV7-9